Given below is one T cell receptor beta chain in context. With 3 bases removed from V and 1 base from J, the gap between germline ends came to 4 bases. CDR1 is GTSNPN, CDR2 SVGIG, per germline (reference sequence). The CDR3 length is 12 residues. Measured with immunoSEQ multiplex PCR; TCRdb has only the in-frame clones, and not every one. In the table there are thousands of clones, 74% of which are singletons. This sample stems from a study of chemoradiotherapy in HPV16-positive cancers. This TCR derives from a human donor with HPV-associated anogenital cancer. The chain uses TRBV30 and TRBJ2-1; D unclear. The sequenced sample was tumor tissue, obtained from a patient who underwent chemoradiotherapy. CDR3 bases: TGTGCCTGGAGCGATTCCTACAATGAGCAGTTCTTC. Amino acid sequence: CAWSDSYNEQFF.